This T cell receptor beta chain came from a study of a mutant IDH1 vaccine in newly diagnosed glioma. TCRdb's table, derived via immunoSEQ multiplex PCR, lists solely in-frame clones and lacks some. The data hold approximately 60,000 clones, with 86% observed a single time. As for time point: week 35, safety follow-up. Vaccinated patients received 300 ug of mutant IDH1 20-mer peptide per dose, with topical imiquimod. This clone was seen once. Antigen specificity is unknown. Germline V gene sequence: CDR1 LNHDA, CDR2 SQIVND (reference sequence). The V gene end was trimmed by 7 bases and the J gene end by 10 bases; junction bases not matched to a gene: 5. This CDR3 comprises 13 residues.

The sequencing here drew on PBMCs, taken from a glioma patient whose treatment included an IDH1 peptide vaccine. The sequence was obtained from a man in his forties with glioma. V and J are TRBV19 and TRBJ2-1; 12 bases match TRBD1. The CDR3 DNA reads as TGTGCCAGTAAGGGACAGGGGGCGCGGGAGCAGTTCTTC. It yields the protein CASKGQGAREQFF.